The source of this TCR beta chain is a study of cytomegalovirus exposure and HLA in healthy donors. Repertoires were generated with immunoSEQ multiplex PCR, while TCRdb's copy carries only in-frame clones and drops some. The sample contains some 54,000 clones, approximately 90% of which appear only once. The germline V and J ends were trimmed by 5 bases and 5 bases, with 9 bases remaining between them. Germline CDR1 and CDR2: SNHLY and FYNNEI. The CDR3 extends over 12 amino acids. This chain links TRBV2 with TRBJ1-2; D is possibly TRBD1 (6 bases). The source of this sequence is a young man in good health and CMV-seronegative. The sample was PBMCs. The DNA of the CDR3 is TGTGCCAGCAGTCCACAGGGTTATGGCTACACCTTC. This codes for CASSPQGYGYTF. Drawing the rest from reference TRBV2 and TRBJ1-2, the complete variable domain is EPEVTQTPSHQVTQMGQEVILRCVPISNHLYFYWYRQILGQKVEFLVSFYNNEISEKSEIFDDQFSVERPDGSNFTLKIRSTKLEDSAMYFCASSPQGYGYTFGSGTRLTVV.